This T cell receptor beta chain was obtained from a study of T cell repertoires in cytomegalovirus infection. V lost 5 bases, J lost 8 bases, and 13 bases stayed unmatched. This CDR3 has 16 residues. TCRdb recomputed calls from the reads with MiXCR, one row per CDR3 protein. The repertoire consists of around 500,000 distinct CDR3 sequences, with roughly 46% occurring once and the leading ten covering roughly two fifths. As regards this clonotype: Its target is unknown.

This TCR came from a human donor in good health (CMV status not recorded). Some clones in this sample may be carry-over from other donors' samples. The sample was cultured PBMCs, taken from culture after CMV antigen stimulation. The rearrangement joins TRBV12-3 or TRBV12-4 to TRBJ2-2, with 8 bases lining up with TRBD2. This CDR3 is CASSPSERGWSGELFF. As DNA, the CDR3 is TGTGCCAGCAGTCCGTCCGAGCGGGGGTGGTCGGGGGAGCTGTTTTTT.